Below, 32 T cell receptor beta chains from the same sample are listed, as sequenced in a study of identical twins. TCRdb itself ran the 5' RACE reads through MiXCR, one entry per CDR3 protein. The sample carries 410,000 or so distinct CDR3 sequences, less than 20% recorded once. The material sequenced was naive T cells sorted from blood. These receptors were collected from a man aged 50-60 years in good health.

Ten or more counts support this clonotype. The chain carries TRBV7-9 and TRBJ2-3; 11 nucleotides agree with TRBD2. The germline V gene encodes CDR1 SEHNR and CDR2 FQNEAQ (reference sequence). Trimming took 5 bases from V and 7 from J; bases not matched to a gene: 11. The CDR3 consists of 16 residues. CDR3 region: CASSRSTSGGIYTQYF. In DNA, the CDR3 is TGTGCCAGCAGCCGCAGTACTAGCGGGGGAATCTATACGCAGTATTTT.

The chain carries TRBV4-2 and TRBJ2-1; 7 positions agree with TRBD2. Germline V gene lookup returns CDR1 LGHNA and CDR2 YNFKEQ. The V and J ends lost 1 base and 7 bases, in that order; junction bases with no gene match: 10. The CDR3 is 16 residues long. CDR3 residues: CASSQVRERGGNEQFF. The CDR3 DNA is TGTGCCAGCAGCCAAGTACGGGAGCGGGGCGGTAATGAGCAGTTCTTC.

This clonotype has more than one count but fewer than ten. The chain is built from TRBV7-2 and TRBJ1-1; TRBD1 matches 8 bases. CDR3 length: 15 residues. Trimming cost V 8 bases and J 0 bases; bases outside gene matches: 8. Germline-derived CDR1 and CDR2 are SGHTA and FQGNSA. CDR3 amino acids: CASGPDRVMNTEAFF. CDR3 in DNA: TGTGCCAGCGGACCGGACAGGGTCATGAACACTGAAGCTTTCTTT.

This clonotype came up many times. This rearrangement joins TRBV10-3 to TRBJ2-3, with TRBD1 identical over 7 bases. The CDR3 is made up of 15 amino acids. Germline V gene lookup returns CDR1 ENHRY and CDR2 SYGVKD. Unmatched junction bases numbered 4, after V lost 3 bases and J lost 1 base. The chain's CDR3 is CAISDFGQGTDTQYF. The CDR3, as DNA: TGTGCCATCAGTGATTTTGGACAGGGCACAGATACGCAGTATTTT.

This clonotype appeared a few times. The chain uses TRBV12-3 or TRBV12-4 and TRBJ2-2; tentative D call: TRBD2 (6 bases). CDR3 size: 15 residues. The germline V and J ends were trimmed by 6 bases and 5 bases, with 16 bases remaining between them. The CDR3 sequence: CASRLRLVSTGELFF. CDR3 DNA sequence: TGTGCCAGCAGACTCCGACTAGTCAGTACCGGGGAGCTGTTTTTT.

This clonotype was seen more than once but under ten times. The V gene is TRBV11-1, the J gene TRBJ2-4; 7 bases line up with TRBD1. CDR1 is SGHAT and CDR2 is FQDESV in the germline V gene (reference sequence). The CDR3 length is 20 residues. Germline trimming cut 5 bases from V and 0 bases from J; bases unmatched to any gene: 19. The CDR3 is CASSPLRQGRARSAKNIQYF. The CDR3 nucleotides are TGTGCCAGCAGCCCCCTCAGACAGGGACGAGCGCGATCAGCCAAAAACATTCAGTACTTC.

The table lists this clonotype with many counts. The V gene is TRBV5-1, the J gene TRBJ2-7, with 7 bases lining up with TRBD1. The V gene end was trimmed by 0 bases and the J gene end by 6 bases; junction bases not matched to a gene: 6. The length of the CDR3 is 14 residues. Germline V gene lookup returns CDR1 SGHRS and CDR2 YFSETQ. CDR3 region: CASSLDRTGPEQYF. The CDR3 DNA reads as TGCGCCAGCAGCTTGGACCGGACAGGACCCGAGCAGTACTTC.

This chain's CDR3 is CASSYPRGSGTGELFF. CDR3 bases: TGTGCCAGCAGCTACCCCCGGGGATCCGGCACCGGGGAGCTGTTTTTT. This rearrangement joins TRBV7-6 to TRBJ2-2; perhaps TRBD2 as D (5 bases). Germline V gene sequence: CDR1 SGHVS, CDR2 FNYEAQ. V lost 4 bases and J 4 bases, leaving 16 bases between the germline ends. The CDR3 has 16 amino acids.

The V gene is TRBV12-3 or TRBV12-4, the J gene TRBJ2-7; no definite D call. The CDR3 sequence is 11 residues long. V was shortened by 2 bases and J by 6 bases, with 5 bases between the two germline ends. The CDR3: CASSLRTEQYF. The CDR3 DNA follows: TGTGCCAGCAGTTTACGAACCGAGCAGTACTTC.

The J gene is TRBJ2-3, the V gene TRBV10-3, with TRBD1 as a possible D gene (5 bases). This CDR3 has 16 amino acids. Germline CDR1 is ENHRY and CDR2 is SYGVKD. Deletions cut 3 bases from V and 1 base from J, with 14 bases between. The CDR3 loop is CAISDYQGGGTDTQYF. CDR3 bases: TGTGCCATCAGTGATTATCAGGGTGGGGGCACAGATACGCAGTATTTT.

This clonotype showed up just a few times. The CDR3 DNA follows: TGTGCCAGCATTACGTATGGGCACTATGGCTACACCTTC. This gives the protein CASITYGHYGYTF. This chain uses TRBV12-3 or TRBV12-4 with TRBJ1-2, with no clear D. Trimming left V 7 bases short and J 3 bases short, with 12 bases between. CDR3 length equals 13 residues.

Regarding this clonotype: An end of the junction does not agree with germline; a read error may underlie this. The J gene is TRBJ1-1, the V gene TRBV25-1; no reliable D call. Looked up from germline, CDR1 is MGHDK and CDR2 is SYGVNS. CDR3 length: 12 amino acids. In DNA form, the CDR3 reads TGTACCAGCAGTTTGGGCAGCAAGGAAGCTTTCTTT. This sequence encodes CTSSLGSKEAFF. Drawing the rest from reference TRBV25-1 and TRBJ1-1, the complete variable domain is EADIYQTPRYLVIGTGKKITLECSQTMGHDKMYWYQQDPGMELHLIHYSYGVNSTEKGDLSSESTVSRIRTEHFPLTLESARPSHTSQYLCTSSLGSKEAFFGQGTRLTVV.

The chain recombines TRBV2 with TRBJ2-7; D possibly corresponds to TRBD1 (5 bases). Trimming took 4 bases from V and 2 from J, leaving 12 bases between them. The CDR3 length is 14 residues. Germline CDR1 SNHLY, CDR2 FYNNEI. The CDR3: CASSVKDTTYEQYF. CDR3 sequence (DNA): TGTGCCAGCAGTGTCAAGGACACGACCTACGAGCAGTACTTC.

A note on this clonotype: This clone may be a read error of a much larger clone one base away. The CDR3 loop is CASGGTLPYEQYF. The CDR3 DNA reads as TGTGCCAGCGGGGGGACACTCCCCTACGAGCAGTACTTC. This sequence joins TRBV6-2 or TRBV6-3 and TRBJ2-7; D tentatively reads TRBD1 or TRBD2 (6 bases each). V lost 8 bases, J lost 2 bases, and 13 bases lay in between. From germline, CDR1 is MNHEY and CDR2 SVGEGT. CDR3 length: 13 residues.

This clonotype was recorded at least ten times. The chain employs TRBV6-1 and TRBJ2-7; 9 positions match TRBD2. V was pared by 6 bases and J by 0 bases, with 9 bases of the junction left unmatched. Germline CDR1 reads MNHNS; CDR2 reads SASEGT. CDR3 length: 16 amino acids. The CDR3 nucleotides read TGTGCCAGCAGCCAGCGGGGGGCTAGCGACTCCTACGAGCAGTACTTC. Translation: CASSQRGASDSYEQYF.

With regard to this clonotype: A much larger clone lies one base from this, so it may be a read error. The chain employs TRBV5-1 and TRBJ1-2; 10 positions agree with TRBD1. J was trimmed by 8 bases and V by 7 bases; bases with no gene match: 11. Germline-derived CDR1 and CDR2 are SGHRS and YFSETQ. This CDR3 has 14 amino acids. This CDR3 reads CASRPGTGVGGYTF. The CDR3 region has the DNA TGCGCCAGCCGTCCCGGGACAGGGGTGGGCGGCTACACCTTC. The full variable domain, rest sourced from reference TRBV5-1 and TRBJ1-2, is KAGVTQTPRYLIKTRGQQVTLSCSPISGHRSVSWYQQTPGQGLQFLFEYFSETQRNKGNFPGRFSGRQFSNSRSEMNVSTLELGDSALYLCASRPGTGVGGYTFGSGTRLTVV.

This clonotype was picked up a small number of times. The V call is TRBV25-1, the J call TRBJ2-5, with 8 bases matching TRBD1. Germline CDR1 is MGHDK and CDR2 is SYGVNS. With V trimmed by 0 bases and J by 2 bases, 2 bases remained unmatched. The CDR3 totals 15 residues. The CDR3 coding sequence is TGTGCCAGCAGTGAATACAGGGGGCTTCAAGAGACCCAGTACTTC. Its protein is CASSEYRGLQETQYF.

This clonotype occurred a few times. The rearrangement links TRBV27 to TRBJ1-6; 7 nucleotides align to TRBD1. The CDR3 extends over 14 amino acids. CDR1 and CDR2 (germline): MNHEY, SMNVEV (reference sequence). V was pared by 5 bases and J by 9 bases, with 7 bases of the junction left unmatched. Written as DNA, the CDR3 is TGTGCCAGCAGTCCACAGGGGTCTGTTTCACCCCTCCACTTT. Translated: CASSPQGSVSPLHF.

This clonotype has more than one count but fewer than ten. The V gene is TRBV11-2, the J gene TRBJ2-3; 7 bases align to TRBD2. The CDR3 has 18 residues. The ends lost 6 bases at V and 5 bases at J; junction bases unmatched: 20. Germline CDR1 SGHAT, CDR2 FQNNGV. For the CDR3, the DNA is TGTGCCAGCAGTCGTTGGCCCCGGGCGGGGGTCGATAGAGATACGCAGTATTTT. Protein product: CASSRWPRAGVDRDTQYF.

The table lists this clonotype with a few counts. This chain connects TRBV5-1 to TRBJ2-7; TRBD2 aligns across 11 bases. The CDR3 covers 16 residues. CDR1 is SGHRS and CDR2 is YFSETQ in the germline V gene. V dropped 4 bases and J dropped 5; count of bases not matched to a gene: 11. The CDR3 spells CASSNLLAGVGNEQYF. CDR3 DNA: TGCGCCAGCAGCAACCTACTAGCGGGAGTGGGGAACGAGCAGTACTTC.

The rearrangement links TRBV7-9 to TRBJ2-1, with D perhaps TRBD2 (5 bases). The ends were cut back, 4 bases at V and 5 bases at J, with 6 bases in the middle. CDR1 is SEHNR and CDR2 is FQNEAQ in the germline V gene (reference sequence). The CDR3 is made up of 12 amino acids. The chain's CDR3 is CASSYGDNEQFF. The CDR3 bases are TGTGCCAGCAGCTACGGGGACAATGAGCAGTTCTTC.

The chain links TRBV27 to TRBJ2-1; D call uncertain. Germline assignment: CDR1 MNHEY and CDR2 SMNVEV (reference sequence). This CDR3 is 17 amino acids long. Trimming took 0 bases from V and 1 from J, leaving 13 bases between them. The CDR3 sequence is CASSLSGGALSYNEQFF. The DNA of the CDR3 is TGTGCCAGCAGTTTATCGGGCGGAGCCCTATCCTACAATGAGCAGTTCTTC.

For the CDR3, the DNA is TGCGCCAGCAGCTTGGCCAGAACGGGGGGGGATACGCAGTATTTT. Residues: CASSLARTGGDTQYF. The chain combines TRBV5-1 with TRBJ2-3; the match to TRBD2 covers 8 bases. Trimming at V came to 0 bases and at J to 6 bases, leaving 6 bases not matched to a gene. Germline assignment: CDR1 SGHRS and CDR2 YFSETQ. This CDR3 region has 15 residues.

The rearrangement links TRBV11-2 to TRBJ2-7; D perhaps matches TRBD1 (5 bases). Germline CDR1 SGHAT, CDR2 FQNNGV. CDR3 length: 15 residues. Trimming took off 5 bases at V and 3 bases at J, with 17 bases between the two ends. For the CDR3, the DNA is TGTGCCAGCAGCACCTTCGCAGGGATAGTCTACGAGCAGTACTTC. Protein sequence: CASSTFAGIVYEQYF.

The chain uses TRBV6-5 and TRBJ2-1; the match to TRBD2 covers 8 bases. The junction had 11 bases not matched to a gene; V was cut back by 6 bases and J by 16 bases. The germline V gene has CDR1 MNHEY and CDR2 SVGAGI. This CDR3 is 12 amino acids long. Here the CDR3 DNA reads TGTGCCAGCAGAACGACCGGGACTAGTGCCTTCTTC. Protein sequence: CASRTTGTSAFF.

This clonotype has a count of ten or more. The chain employs TRBV12-3 or TRBV12-4 and TRBJ2-1; possibly TRBD2 for D (6 bases). CDR3 length: 17 residues. The ends were cut back, 0 bases at V and 4 bases at J, with 16 bases in the middle. CDR3 sequence: CASSLAFGSGIYNEQFF. The CDR3 region has the DNA TGTGCCAGCAGTTTAGCGTTTGGTAGCGGAATATACAATGAGCAGTTCTTC.

There are a few counts of this clonotype. The chain uses TRBV24-1 and TRBJ1-5, with 7 bases that match TRBD1. CDR3 length: 18 residues. The ends lost 9 bases at V and 0 bases at J; junction bases unmatched: 16. Germline V gene lookup returns CDR1 KGHDR and CDR2 SFDVKD. The chain's CDR3 is CATHPGDSYMYSNQPQHF. DNA for the CDR3: TGTGCCACCCACCCGGGGGACAGTTATATGTATAGCAATCAGCCCCAGCATTTT.

The genes are TRBV20-1 and TRBJ2-3; D may be TRBD2 (6 bases). V was pared by 6 bases and J by 2 bases, with 24 bases between. This CDR3 has 17 amino acids. CDR1 is DFQATT, CDR2 SNEGSKA, per germline (reference sequence). The CDR3 reads CSARETGPSRVTDTQYF. The CDR3 region has the DNA TGCAGTGCGCGGGAAACCGGACCCTCCCGGGTCACAGATACGCAGTATTTT.

This clonotype was counted many times. The chain has TRBV29-1 and TRBJ2-7; D is undetermined. Trimming stripped 4 bases from V and 1 base from J, with 5 bases between. CDR1 and CDR2 (germline): SQVTM, ANQGSEA. This CDR3 is built from 11 residues. In DNA form, the CDR3 reads TGCAGCGTTGCCACATCCTACGAGCAGTACTTC. Amino acid sequence: CSVATSYEQYF.

The chain recombines TRBV7-8 with TRBJ1-2; 7 bases align to TRBD1. Trimming at V came to 5 bases and at J to 6 bases, leaving 12 bases not matched to a gene. Germline V gene data show CDR1 as SGHVS and CDR2 as FQNEAQ. This CDR3 has 15 residues. CDR3 protein: CASSLPGGRGNGYTF. CDR3 DNA sequence: TGTGCCAGCAGCCTCCCCGGGGGCAGGGGGAATGGCTACACCTTC. The full variable domain, its missing parts supplied by reference TRBV7-8 and TRBJ1-2, is GAGVSQSPRYKVAKRGQDVALRCDPISGHVSLFWYQQALGQGPEFLTYFQNEAQLDKSGLPSDRFFAERPEGSVSTLKIQRTQQEDSAVYLCASSLPGGRGNGYTFGSGTRLTVV.

This sequence joins TRBV4-1 and TRBJ2-1; no clear D. Per germline, CDR1 MGHRA and CDR2 YSYEKL. V gave up 2 bases and J gave up 6 bases, with 11 bases separating them. The CDR3 is 14 residues long. CDR3: CASSQLLGPNEQFF. The CDR3 DNA reads TGCGCCAGCAGCCAATTATTAGGACCCAATGAGCAGTTCTTC.

This clonotype showed up many times. This chain uses TRBV28 with TRBJ2-2; D gene uncertain. The CDR3 length is 14 residues. V dropped 6 bases and J dropped 3 bases, with 11 bases sitting between them. The V gene's germline CDR1 is MDHEN and CDR2 SYDVKM. CDR3: CASSLGHYTGELFF. CDR3 in DNA: TGTGCCAGCAGCCTGGGCCACTACACCGGGGAGCTGTTTTTT.